Below, 8 T cell receptor beta chains from the same sample are listed, as sequenced in a study of T cell repertoires in cytomegalovirus infection. One entry per CDR3 protein results from TCRdb running MiXCR on the reads. Among around 310,000 distinct CDR3 sequences listed, roughly 28% were seen once. Their specific antigens are unknown. This specimen consisted of cultured PBMCs, obtained from culture after CMV antigen stimulation. The receptors shown here come from a human donor in good health (CMV status not recorded). Some clones in this sample may be carry-over from other donors' samples.

V usage is TRBV2 and J usage is TRBJ1-2; D not resolved. Germline V gives CDR1 SNHLY, CDR2 FYNNEI. Trimming stripped 8 bases from V and 4 bases from J, with 5 bases between. This CDR3 has 10 residues. CDR3 nucleotide sequence: TGTGCCAGCTTGGCCTATGGCTACACCTTC. Its protein is CASLAYGYTF.

This clonotype was observed a handful of times. V usage is TRBV18 and J usage is TRBJ2-7; 7 nucleotides line up with TRBD1. This CDR3 spans 15 amino acids. CDR1 is KGHSH, CDR2 LQKENI, per germline. The V gene end was trimmed by 3 bases and the J gene end by 1 base; junction bases not matched to a gene: 6. The CDR3, as DNA: TGTGCCAGCTCACCCTTCGGACAGGATTCCTACGAGCAGTACTTC. Amino acid sequence: CASSPFGQDSYEQYF.

This clonotype has only a few counts. V gene TRBV12-3 or TRBV12-4 combines with J gene TRBJ1-4, with 7 bases identical to TRBD1. The trim removed 5 bases at V and 7 bases at J, leaving 13 bases unmatched. The CDR3 sequence is 16 residues long. The CDR3 is CASSLRMGRDSEKLFF. As DNA, the CDR3 is TGTGCCAGCAGTCTACGTATGGGCCGGGACAGTGAAAAACTGTTTTTT.

This clonotype was seen a few times. CDR3 coding DNA: TGTGCCAGCAGCTTAAGTAGCGGGATAACAGATACGCAGTATTTT. As protein: CASSLSSGITDTQYF. The chain is built from TRBV7-8 and TRBJ2-3; 8 positions match TRBD2. Germline assignment: CDR1 SGHVS and CDR2 FQNEAQ. The V and J ends lost 2 bases and 3 bases, in that order; junction bases with no gene match: 4. The length of the CDR3 is 15 residues.

The chain employs TRBV12-3 or TRBV12-4 and TRBJ2-5; weak D call: TRBD1 (7 bases). The CDR3 has 14 residues. The V gene lost 5 bases and the J gene lost 2 bases, with 12 bases spanning the gap. Here the CDR3 DNA reads TGTGCCAGCAGTCCGGCGGGACAGCAAGAGACCCAGTACTTC. Residues: CASSPAGQQETQYF.

The rearrangement joins TRBV6-5 to TRBJ2-1; 9 bases are a match to TRBD1. Germline V gene lookup returns CDR1 MNHEY and CDR2 SVGAGI. The length of the CDR3 is 19 residues. V was clipped by 2 bases and J by 2 bases; unmatched bases: 13. The CDR3 nucleotides are TGTGCCAGCAGTTACCCTAGGACAGGGGAGGTAGGGGCCTACAATGAGCAGTTCTTC. It translates to CASSYPRTGEVGAYNEQFF.

The table lists this clonotype with a count of one. The chain uses TRBV6-4 and TRBJ2-2; D may match TRBD1 or TRBD2 (5 bases each). The V end lost 0 bases, the J end lost 2 bases, and 10 bases lay between the germline ends. The CDR3 totals 16 residues. CDR1 and CDR2 from the germline V gene are MRHNA and SNTAGT. The CDR3 coding sequence is TGTGCCAGCAGTGACTCGTTCAGGGACAACACCGGGGAGCTGTTTTTT. Translated, it gives CASSDSFRDNTGELFF.

This chain joins TRBV12-3 or TRBV12-4 and TRBJ1-1; D gene ambiguous. The CDR3 totals 14 residues. Trimming left V 7 bases short and J 3 bases short, with 15 bases between. CDR3 coding DNA: TGTGCCAGCACTAAGGCGGGGAGACACACTGAAGCTTTCTTT. It specifies CASTKAGRHTEAFF.